The next 5 T cell receptor beta chains were all read from a single sample in a study of radiotherapy plus CTLA-4 blockade in lung cancer. Assay: immunoSEQ multiplex PCR; the TCRdb copy retains only in-frame clones and omits some. The sample includes some 110,000 clones, 85% to 90% of them seen just once. The sample consisted of peripheral blood, taken from a patient treated with radiotherapy plus ipilimumab. The receptors here all came from a human donor with non-small cell lung cancer that progressed on radiotherapy plus ipilimumab.

The chain recombines TRBV2 with TRBJ1-5; D is ambiguous. CDR1 and CDR2 from the germline V gene are SNHLY and FYNNEI. This CDR3 region has 12 residues. V dropped 8 bases and J dropped 6 bases, with 11 bases sitting between them. CDR3 residues: CASSSGGQPQHF. In DNA form, the CDR3 reads TGTGCCAGCTCATCGGGAGGTCAGCCCCAGCATTTT. Combining the CDR3 with reference TRBV2 and TRBJ1-5 gives the whole variable domain EPEVTQTPSHQVTQMGQEVILRCVPISNHLYFYWYRQILGQKVEFLVSFYNNEISEKSEIFDDQFSVERPDGSNFTLKIRSTKLEDSAMYFCASSSGGQPQHFGDGTRLSIL.

J is TRBJ2-7 and V is TRBV5-4, with TRBD2 matching over 11 bases. Per germline, CDR1 SGHNT and CDR2 YYREEE (reference sequence). The ends lost 4 bases at V and 2 bases at J; junction bases unmatched: 5. This CDR3 region has 15 residues. CDR3 nucleotide sequence: TGTGCCAGCAGCAACCTAGCGGGAGGCCCCTACGAGCAGTACTTC. As protein: CASSNLAGGPYEQYF.

The chain recombines TRBV5-1 with TRBJ2-6; D ambiguous. Germline V CDR1 and CDR2: SGHRS, YFSETQ. V lost 1 base, J lost 2 bases, and 4 bases lay in between. The CDR3 runs to 14 residues. The CDR3 spells CASSLRAGANVLTF. The CDR3 region has the DNA TGCGCCAGCAGCTTGAGGGCTGGGGCCAACGTCCTGACTTTC.

The gene calls are TRBV5-6 and TRBJ2-5; 10 nucleotides agree with TRBD2. V trimming: 5 bases; J trimming: 3 bases; junction bases outside the gene matches: 7. CDR3 length: 15 amino acids. The germline V gene encodes CDR1 SGHDT and CDR2 YYEEEE. Written as DNA, the CDR3 is TGTGCCAGCAGTCGCCGGCTAGCGGGAGAAGAGACCCAGTACTTC. Its protein is CASSRRLAGEETQYF.

V is TRBV6-6 and J is TRBJ2-3; maybe TRBD1 (5 bases). Trimming removed 10 bases at V and 0 bases at J, with 20 bases between. Germline V gene sequence: CDR1 MNHNY, CDR2 SVGAGI (reference sequence). This CDR3 has 16 amino acids. The CDR3: CAIQKRGGSSTDTQYF. CDR3 nucleotides: TGTGCCATCCAAAAAAGGGGTGGAAGTAGCACAGATACGCAGTATTTT.